Reported below is one T cell receptor beta chain. The source of the sample is a study of blood T cell repertoires in COVID-19. Study-level background: Acute and convalescent COVID-19 samples came from the United States, Italy and Spain. Nucleic acid was either cDNA or gDNA, and it came from T cells, B-cell-depleted T cells, or PBMCs.

Original methodology: Amplification of reference gene primers was used by the study to estimate nucleated cell counts. This table comes from immunoSEQ multiplex PCR, and its TCRdb copy is limited to in-frame clones, with some not included. Clone size and V and J calls were adopted from that table, with D and trimming inferred from the DNA. Found here are about 210,000 clones, around nine tenths of them singletons; the top ten hold 3% to 3.5%. The specimen was peripheral blood. The receptor comes from a man aged 55 to 70 with acute or convalescent COVID-19.

As DNA, the CDR3 is TGTGCCAGCAGCTTGGCCCGCGTCGGGGGGACCTATAATTCACCCCTCCACTTT. This codes for CASSLARVGGTYNSPLHF. The chain has TRBV5-8 and TRBJ1-6, with D maybe TRBD1 (5 bases). The germline V gene has CDR1 SGHTS and CDR2 YDEGEE. V was pared by 0 bases and J by 2 bases, with 15 bases between. CDR3 size: 18 residues.